A single sample is the source of the 2 T cell receptor beta chains below, sequenced in a study of identical twins (TCRdb year 2016). Library preparation employed 5' RACE. The listed sequencing device is Illumina HiSeq 2000. TCRdb redid the processing of the public reads, applying fastp at Q25 and MiXCR, and retained in-frame beta chains. One record per CDR3 amino acid sequence lists the most common genes and DNA. The sample table holds approximately 670,000 distinct CDR3 sequences, of which around 6% were seen once. About 2% of the sample belongs to the ten largest clones. The specimen sequenced was naive T cells sorted from blood. Sample cell subset or site, as interpreted from the label and publication: cells isolated with a human naive T-cell isolation kit. These receptor sequences come from a man aged 18 to 29 in good health.

In this sample, this clonotype turned up many times. The rearrangement uses TRBV12-3 or TRBV12-4 and TRBJ1-5; 10 bases are shared with TRBD1. V dropped 5 bases and J dropped 2; count of bases not matched to a gene: 3. The CDR3 covers 15 residues. The CDR3, as DNA: TGTGCCAGCAGTCGGACAGGGGGAGGCAATCAGCCCCAGCATTTT. It encodes CASSRTGGGNQPQHF.

Ten or more counts support this clonotype. The genes are TRBV20-1 and TRBJ2-2; TRBD2 matches at 7 bases. With 0 bases clipped from V and 1 base from J, the junction kept 2 bases outside the gene matches. Germline V gene data show CDR1 as DFQATT and CDR2 as SNEGSKA (reference sequence). The CDR3 totals 15 residues. Here the CDR3 DNA reads TGCAGTGCTAGAGACCTAGCGGAGAACACCGGGGAGCTGTTTTTT. The encoded protein is CSARDLAENTGELFF.